A selection of T cell receptor beta chains follows, all from one sample in a study of control samples from healthy donors and cancer patients. Sequencing was performed with immunoSEQ multiplex PCR; in TCRdb, only in-frame clones are kept and a portion is missing. The table has around 59,000 clones, more than 85% seen once; the top ten hold about 1.7%. Sequencing used PBMCs. These receptors all come from a man aged 40-50 years with colorectal cancer. Both conserved end residues are part of each CDR3. D genes are given only for firm matches. Some rows have no size entry. The others give once, few or many, or a class for an expanded clone.

clone size	J gene	D gene	V gene	CDR3 protein	CDR3 DNA
few	TRBJ1-5	.	TRBV6-5	CASNEYSYNQPQHF	TGTGCCAGCAACGAATACAGCTACAATCAGCCCCAGCATTTT
.	TRBJ1-1	.	TRBV30	CAWNPPFMNTEAFF	TGTGCCTGGAACCCACCCTTTATGAACACTGAAGCTTTCTTT
.	TRBJ2-1	.	TRBV6-5	CASRDTRSSYNEQFF	TGTGCCAGCAGGGATACCAGGAGCTCCTACAATGAGCAGTTCTTC
.	TRBJ1-2	TRBD1	TRBV19	CASSIGTGRNTNYGYTF	TGTGCCAGTAGTATCGGGACAGGTCGGAATACTAACTATGGCTACACCTTC
once	TRBJ1-1	.	TRBV19	CASSAGRGRTEAFF	TGTGCCAGTAGTGCCGGACGGGGAAGGACTGAAGCTTTCTTT
.	TRBJ2-1	TRBD1	TRBV5-8	CASRRTGINEQFF	TGTGCCAGCAGACGGACAGGGATTAATGAGCAGTTCTTC
.	TRBJ2-2	.	TRBV9	CASSVLGANTGELFF	TGTGCCAGCAGCGTACTGGGAGCGAACACCGGGGAGCTGTTTTTT
.	TRBJ1-3	.	TRBV6-6	CASSYWRSSGNTIYF	TGTGCCAGCAGTTATTGGCGGAGCTCTGGAAACACCATATATTTT
.	TRBJ1-4	.	TRBV5-3	CARSNYRDPVEKLFF	TGTGCCAGAAGCAATTACCGGGACCCCGTTGAAAAACTGTTTTTT
.	TRBJ2-3	TRBD1	TRBV5-6	CASSVNRGPTQYF	TGTGCCAGCAGCGTAAACAGGGGACCTACGCAGTATTTT
once	TRBJ1-3	.	TRBV5-6	CASSYRDVGNTIYF	TGTGCCAGCAGCTACCGGGACGTTGGAAACACCATATATTTT
.	TRBJ1-6	.	TRBV5-6	CASSLRVGGFASPLHF	TGTGCCAGCAGCTTGCGCGTCGGGGGTTTTGCTTCACCCCTCCACTTT
.	TRBJ1-4	.	TRBV6-1	CASSEGGVDEKLFF	TGTGCCAGCAGTGAAGGGGGAGTCGATGAAAAACTGTTTTTT
.	TRBJ2-7	TRBD2	TRBV19	CASRPGGGPYEQYF	TGTGCCAGTAGGCCCGGGGGGGGGCCCTACGAGCAGTACTTC
.	TRBJ2-7	TRBD2	TRBV5-1	CASSLGHSGSGDSYEQYF	TGCGCCAGCAGCTTGGGCCATTCCGGTAGCGGGGACTCCTACGAGCAGTACTTC
.	TRBJ2-6	.	TRBV19	CASSMGGARQGRTNVLTF	TGTGCCAGTAGTATGGGGGGGGCCCGACAGGGTAGGACCAACGTCCTGACTTTC
.	TRBJ1-3	TRBD1	TRBV20-1	CSARERDRERF	TGCAGTGCTAGAGAACGGGACAGGGAACGCTTT
.	TRBJ2-7	.	TRBV5-1	CASSSGRLSSYEQYF	TGCGCCAGCAGCTCCGGACGGCTGAGCTCCTACGAGCAGTACTTC
.	TRBJ2-1	.	TRBV7-8	CASSASTGSYNEQFF	TGTGCCAGCAGCGCAAGTACGGGTTCCTACAATGAGCAGTTCTTC